This T cell receptor (beta chain) was observed in a study of T cells expressing NK-cell markers. The overall study: Seropositivity for HCMV was found in most of the eight sequenced donors, with one seronegative.

The CDR3 spans 13 residues. CDR1 is SGHRS, CDR2 YFSETQ, per germline. UMIs were included in TCR beta cDNA generated by 5'RACE template switching. TCRdb re-called the 5' RACE reads and shows each CDR3 protein once, DNA omitted. In all, the sample yields some 500,000 distinct CDR3 sequences. The sequenced sample was blood T cells: a sorted CD56 or NKG2C T cell subset, CD4+ or CD8+ T cells, or bulk PBMC T cells (not recorded which). The clonotype comes from a woman aged 50 to 65 in good health. The chain employs TRBV5-1 and TRBJ2-2. CDR3 sequence reads: CASSLEVTGELFF.